This is a list of T cell receptor beta chains from one sample in a study of OX40 agonist ivuxolimab in advanced cancers. Sequencing was performed with immunoSEQ multiplex PCR; in TCRdb, only in-frame clones are kept and a portion is missing. The sample shows fewer than 55,000 clones, more than 80% of them seen only once. The material was CD4+ or CD8+ T cells sorted from blood, obtained in a trial of the OX40 agonist ivuxolimab. All receptors derive from an adult with an advanced solid tumor such as melanoma, head and neck, liver or kidney cancer. Both conserved end residues are part of each CDR3. D genes are given only for firm matches. The listing skips clone size in some rows; elsewhere it reads once, few, many or a size class.

D gene	clone size	J gene	V gene	CDR3 DNA	CDR3 protein
TRBD2	NA	TRBJ2-1	TRBV4-2	TGTGCCAGCAGCCAAGATCGGAGGGGACTAGAGCAGTTCTTC	CASSQDRRGLEQFF
NA	NA	TRBJ1-4	TRBV6-5	TGTGCCAGCCCTACGGGTGGGGGGGAAAAACTGTTTTTT	CASPTGGGEKLFF
TRBD2	NA	TRBJ2-1	TRBV5-1	TGCGCCAGCAGCTCGGGACTAACCTCCTACAATGAGCAGTTCTTC	CASSSGLTSYNEQFF
NA	NA	TRBJ1-2	TRBV11-2	TGTGCCAGCAGCAATCCCGCGGGGAGAAGCGGCTACACCTTC	CASSNPAGRSGYTF
NA	NA	TRBJ1-1	TRBV5-1	TGCGCCAGCAGCGTTCTTGGGGGGGCCCAAACTGAAGCTTTCTTT	CASSVLGGAQTEAFF
TRBD1	few	TRBJ1-3	TRBV15	TGTGCCACCAGCAGGGAGAAGACAGGGATTGGCACCATATATTTT	CATSREKTGIGTIYF
TRBD1	NA	TRBJ2-7	TRBV6-1	TGTGCCAGCAGATGGGACAGGGAGACCTACGAGCAGTACTTC	CASRWDRETYEQYF
TRBD1	NA	TRBJ1-1	TRBV5-1	TGCGCCAGCAGCTTGGGACAGGGAGTGAACACTGAAGCTTTCTTT	CASSLGQGVNTEAFF
TRBD2	NA	TRBJ2-5	TRBV4-1	TGCGCCAGCAGCCCGCATGCCGGGACTAGCGGGGGGTACCAAGAGACCCAGTACTTC	CASSPHAGTSGGYQETQYF
NA	NA	TRBJ1-5	TRBV19	TGTGCCACCTCAGGCAGGGCCCTGGGAGCGGGCAATCAGCCCCAGCATTTT	CATSGRALGAGNQPQHF
NA	NA	TRBJ2-7	TRBV11-2	TGTGCCAGCAGCTTAGGGGGACTGGGGGCCCTCTCCTACGAGCAGTACTTC	CASSLGGLGALSYEQYF
NA	NA	TRBJ2-3	TRBV5-1	TGCGCCAGCAGCTGGGGCGGGACAGCCGGCACAGATACGCAGTATTTT	CASSWGGTAGTDTQYF
NA	once	TRBJ2-3	TRBV29-1	TGCAGCGTTGAGGAGGGTAGCACAGATACGCAGTATTTT	CSVEEGSTDTQYF
NA	once	TRBJ2-3	TRBV6-5	TGTGCCAGCAGTAAAACAGGGCCCCACACAGATACGCAGTATTTT	CASSKTGPHTDTQYF
NA	NA	TRBJ1-2	TRBV12-2	TGTGCAAGTCGCCCGAACCGGGATGGCACGAACTATGGCTACACCTTC	CASRPNRDGTNYGYTF
NA	NA	TRBJ2-4	TRBV7-9	TGTGCCAGCAGCTCGGGACTGATAGCCAAAAACATTCAGTACTTC	CASSSGLIAKNIQYF
TRBD2	few	TRBJ2-3	TRBV5-1	TGCGCCAGCAGCTTGGTTAGCGGGGTGGTCACAGATACGCAGTATTTT	CASSLVSGVVTDTQYF
TRBD1	once	TRBJ1-5	TRBV2	TGTGCCAGCAGTGGGACAGGGTGGGTCCTTAGCAATCAGCCCCAGCATTTT	CASSGTGWVLSNQPQHF
TRBD1	NA	TRBJ2-7	TRBV9	TGTGCCAGCAGCGTAGCCACAGGGGGCTACGAGCAGTACTTC	CASSVATGGYEQYF
TRBD1	few	TRBJ2-7	TRBV5-1	TGCGCCAGCAGCGCCGGACAGGGGAGACACGAGCAGTACTTC	CASSAGQGRHEQYF
NA	NA	TRBJ1-5	TRBV15	TGTGCCACCAGCAGAGTCGACAGAAATCAGCCCCAGCATTTT	CATSRVDRNQPQHF
TRBD2	NA	TRBJ2-3	TRBV6-1	TGTGCCAGCATTCGACTAGCCGCTAGCACAGATACGCAGTATTTT	CASIRLAASTDTQYF
TRBD2	few	TRBJ2-5	TRBV5-5	TGTGCCAGCAGCTTGACCGGGACTAGCGGGGGGCAAGAGACCCAGTACTTC	CASSLTGTSGGQETQYF
NA	NA	TRBJ2-2	TRBV5-1	TGCGCCAGCAGCTTGTCGCAGGGGTTCGCCGGGGAGCTGTTTTTT	CASSLSQGFAGELFF
NA	NA	TRBJ2-3	TRBV11-2	TGTGCCAGCAGCTTCTCAGGGCTTAGCACAGATACGCAGTATTTT	CASSFSGLSTDTQYF
TRBD2	NA	TRBJ2-3	TRBV7-2	TGTGCCAGCAGCTTATGGTCTAGCGGGGGTCCCGTGTCTACGCAGTATTTT	CASSLWSSGGPVSTQYF
TRBD2	few	TRBJ2-1	TRBV19	TGTGCCAGTACCCCCAGCGGGGGGGCTAACAATGAGCAGTTCTTC	CASTPSGGANNEQFF
NA	NA	TRBJ1-1	TRBV6-5	TGTGCCAGCAGATGGACTGTGAACACTGAAGCTTTCTTT	CASRWTVNTEAFF
NA	NA	TRBJ1-3	TRBV28	TGTGCCAGCACGGGAGGAAACACCATATATTTT	CASTGGNTIYF
NA	NA	TRBJ1-6	TRBV25-1	TGTGCCAGCAGAGGGTCCGGGACGGACAATTCACCCCTCCACTTT	CASRGSGTDNSPLHF
TRBD2	NA	TRBJ2-3	TRBV27	TGTGCCAGCAGTAAGGACCTACCGCAACGGGGGGGCCTGAGCACAGATACGCAGTATTTT	CASSKDLPQRGGLSTDTQYF
TRBD2	once	TRBJ2-3	TRBV4-2	TGTGCCAGCAGCCAAGATTTATGGTCGAGCGGGGGGGTTACGCAGTATTTT	CASSQDLWSSGGVTQYF
NA	NA	TRBJ2-5	TRBV5-1	TGCGCCAGCAGCATAAGATTCCAAGGGGAGACCCAGTACTTC	CASSIRFQGETQYF
NA	NA	TRBJ2-4	TRBV19	TGTGCCAGTAGTCCCACTTTAGCCAAAAACATTCAGTACTTC	CASSPTLAKNIQYF
TRBD1	NA	TRBJ2-7	TRBV2	TGTGCCAGCATGAGGGGGCAGGGGAACGAGCAGTACTTC	CASMRGQGNEQYF
NA	NA	TRBJ2-7	TRBV29-1	TGCAGCGTCGCTCGGACGGGAAAGAACTACGAGCAGTACTTC	CSVARTGKNYEQYF
NA	NA	TRBJ1-6	TRBV5-4	TGTGCCAGCAGCTTGGCGGGGGGCGCGTCAAATTCACCCCTCCACTTT	CASSLAGGASNSPLHF
TRBD1	NA	TRBJ2-7	TRBV12-5	TGTGCTAGTGGTTTGAAAAGGGACAGGTCAAGCTCCTACGAGCAGTACTTC	CASGLKRDRSSSYEQYF
TRBD2	NA	TRBJ2-7	TRBV29-1	TGCAGCGTTGGTACCCGGGGGGGCGAGCAGTACTTC	CSVGTRGGEQYF
TRBD1	NA	TRBJ2-7	TRBV29-1	TGCAGCGTTGAAGATACTGGGACAGGGGGCTACGAGCAGTACTTC	CSVEDTGTGGYEQYF
TRBD1	NA	TRBJ2-5	TRBV27	TGTGCCAGCAGTTCCCCAAACAGGGGACGGGAGACCCAGTACTTC	CASSSPNRGRETQYF
TRBD1	NA	TRBJ1-4	TRBV7-6	TGTGCCAGCAGCCTGGCCGGGACAGGGTGGGAAAAACTGTTTTTT	CASSLAGTGWEKLFF
TRBD1	few	TRBJ2-7	TRBV5-1	TGCGCCAGCAGCTCGCGGACAGGGAACTACGAGCAGTACTTC	CASSSRTGNYEQYF
NA	NA	TRBJ2-1	TRBV4-2	TGTGCCAGCAGCTACCGCCTCTCGACTTCGGATGAGCAGTTCTTC	CASSYRLSTSDEQFF
TRBD2	NA	TRBJ2-3	TRBV11-2	TGTGCCAGCAGTATGGGGGGGGATGGGAGCACAGATACGCAGTATTTT	CASSMGGDGSTDTQYF
TRBD1	NA	TRBJ1-2	TRBV15	TGTGCCACCAGCAGGAGCCGTGACAGGGGAGCGGGGGGCTACACCTTC	CATSRSRDRGAGGYTF
TRBD2	NA	TRBJ2-1	TRBV9	TGTGCCAGCAGCGTTGGGACTAGCGGGGCGAATGAGCAGTTCTTC	CASSVGTSGANEQFF
NA	NA	TRBJ2-3	TRBV6-6	TGTGCCAGCACCCCAGACGGGTCAGATACGCAGTATTTT	CASTPDGSDTQYF
NA	NA	TRBJ2-1	TRBV5-1	TGCGCCAGCAGCCAGACTAACCGGGGTACGGGACAAAAGTCTATGATCGATGAGCAGTTCTTC	CASSQTNRGTGQKSMIDEQFF
TRBD1	once	TRBJ2-7	TRBV28	TGTGCCAGCTTAGACAGGGTCGTAAGCGAGCAGTACTTC	CASLDRVVSEQYF
TRBD2	NA	TRBJ2-2	TRBV6-6	TGTGCCAGCAGGGAGCGGGGGGACACCGGGGAGCTGTTTTTT	CASRERGDTGELFF
NA	NA	TRBJ1-4	TRBV15	TGTGCCACCAGCAGAGATAGGTTAGATAATGAAAAACTGTTTTTT	CATSRDRLDNEKLFF
NA	NA	TRBJ1-2	TRBV7-2	TGTGCCAGCAGCCCCGGACGGGGGGGAGTGGAGGGCTACACCTTC	CASSPGRGGVEGYTF